Reported below is one T cell receptor (beta chain). It has no known antigen specificity. No much larger clone is present one base from it, and per-base qualities are unavailable. CDR1 and CDR2 are drawn from the germline V gene: KGHSH, LQKENI. The germline V and J ends show losses of 0 bases and 7 bases respectively, and no gene match explains 6 bases of the junction. The CDR3 runs 15 amino acids, cysteine and phenylalanine included. The DNA shown is the 45-base CDR3, in frame from base 1. Genomic DNA was extracted from sorted cells with the Quick-DNA Microprep Kit. Amplification of TCRbeta DNA was done with the immunoSEQ hsTCRbeta kit, following the protocol from the manufacturer. An Illumina MiSeq instrument was used to sequence the TCRbeta libraries. Per the authors' processing: Once out-of-frame sequences had been removed, about 2,000,000 distinct TCRbeta sequences were left, which works out to an average of about 71,000 per individual. Each individual was scored by the count of 150 to 200 previously reported CMV-associated TCRbeta sequences and the total productive distinct TCRbeta count. A beta-binomial model was reimplemented in Python, and scikit-learn random forests with default parameters were trained on US cohort data. Classifier performance on the Belgian cohort was reported as the median AUC with percentile confidence intervals calculated over 10,000 bootstrap iterations. This immuneACCESS table, as held by TCRdb, lists in-frame sequences with V and J called but not all clones. Of the missing ones, under half trace to an unresolved V gene in checked studies; the others have no known cause. V and J calls and clone size are those listed in that table; D and trimming were worked out from the DNA. Within this sample are 40,000 to 50,000 clones, with 75% to 85% of them counted one time only. The ten top clones hold 0.85% to 0.95% of the sample.

A FACSAria II was used to sort memory CD4+ T cells, defined as single viable CD3+CD4+CD8-CD45RO+ cells. CMV serostatus was determined using a Roche Elecsys assay that detects serum IgG against CMV pp150, pp28, p38 and p52. After thawing, total CD4+ T cells were enriched by positive selection with CD4 magnetic microbeads. The samples came from a separate study whose specific focus was interrogating the CD4+ T cell memory repertoire. Peripheral blood mononuclear cells were isolated and cryopreserved following standard operating procedures; serum was stored at -80 °C. CD3-PerCP (BW264/56), CD4-APC (RPA-T4), CD45RO-PE (UCHT1) and CD8-Pacific Orange (3B5) antibodies were used for staining, and non-viable cells were excluded with Sytox blue. These data belong to a study of memory CD4+ T cells and cytomegalovirus serostatus (dated by TCRdb to the late 2010s). Broadly, across the study: The roughly 33 healthy Belgian adults in the cohort included 9 who were CMV seropositive and approximately 25 who were CMV seronegative. The study sequenced CD4+ memory TCRbeta repertoires of a Belgian cohort with known cytomegalovirus serostatus to replicate a published TCR-based CMV serostatus classifier.

The study at large found these results: A median bootstrapped AUC of around 0.95 with a 95% CI of 0.76-1.00 was achieved on the Belgian cohort by the original-framework classifier. The results were interpreted as suggesting that the CMV-associated TCR signature is largely present in the CD4+ memory repertoire. For predicting CMV serostatus, the median bootstrapped AUC was roughly 0.96 using the original framework and around 0.91 using a US-trained random forest. Of under 200 previously reported CMV-associated TCRbeta sequences, over 65 appeared in the CD4+ memory repertoires, each in one to five individuals. Only CD4+CD45RO+ memory cells were sequenced, in contrast to the original study, in which naive and memory CD4+ and CD8+ populations were covered.

Sample: memory CD4+ T cells from blood. This clonotype originated in an adult in good health and CMV-seronegative. This chain is built from TRBV18 and TRBJ1-1; 9 junctional bases match TRBD1. The CDR3 amino acid sequence is: CASSPPDRGNGEAFF. The sequenced DNA is TGTGCCAGCTCACCACCGGACAGGGGAAACGGTGAAGCTTTCTTT. Beyond the CDR3, the reference TRBV18 and TRBJ1-1 genes provide the residues; the full variable domain reads: NAGVMQNPRHLVRRRGQEARLRCSPMKGHSHVYWYRQLPEEGLKFMVYLQKENIIDESGMPKERFSAEFPKEGPSILRIQQVVRGDSAAYFCASSPPDRGNGEAFFGQGTRLTVV.